The clone carrying this T cell receptor (beta chain) was detected many times. What it binds is unknown. The sample comes from a study of T cells after yellow fever vaccination. Turning to the study itself: With SMART-Seq v4 Ultra Low Input, the fractions containing low cell numbers were prepared.

5'RACE template switching produced TCR cDNA carrying a universal primer site and UMIs. TCRdb recomputed calls from the 5' RACE reads with MiXCR, one row per CDR3 protein. The table shows hundreds of thousands of distinct CDR3 sequences, with about 3.5% occurring only once. The germline V gene encodes CDR1 DFQATT and CDR2 SNEGSKA (reference sequence). The CDR3 has 11 residues. Trimming removed 4 bases from V and 8 bases from J, with 11 bases in between. The study's findings and limits: A large majority of primary-vaccination clones showed up again after the booster (under 98% CD4, about 90% CD8). Clonotypes shared by both compartments, CD4 and CD8, made up a small share.

Sequences were derived from PBMCs, sampled on the day of the yellow fever booster vaccination. The chain has TRBV20-1 and TRBJ1-2; D remains ambiguous. The receptor was isolated from a man younger than 35 who received the YFV17D yellow fever vaccine. CDR3 sequence (DNA): TGCAGTGCTATCGGTCCGGGAGGCTACACCTTC. This translates into CSAIGPGGYTF.